Listed here is a single T cell receptor beta chain. This sample was taken from a study of blood T cell repertoires in COVID-19. Here immunoSEQ multiplex PCR was the method, and the copy in TCRdb shows in-frame clones only, minus some. The profile shows approximately 120,000 clones, 70% to 90% of them singletons. The source is a human donor in a cohort sampled during active COVID-19. The sequencing sample was made of peripheral blood.

CDR3 nucleotide sequence: TGTGCCAGCAGCATCGGGACAGGGAACTATGGCTACACCTTC. Translation: CASSIGTGNYGYTF. The J gene is TRBJ1-2, the V gene TRBV7-2, with 9 bases aligning to TRBD1. CDR1 is SGHTA, CDR2 FQGNSA, per germline. This CDR3 region has 14 residues. V shed 5 bases, J shed 2 bases, and the junction held 3 bases outside the gene matches.